This record looks at one T cell receptor beta chain sequence and its context. This clonotype was counted at least ten times. The antigen it recognizes is unknown. No base qualities exist here, and no much larger clone lies one base off it. This sample is part of a study of regulatory T cells in long-lasting Graves disease (dated by TCRdb to about 2021). For the wider study: To count as having persistent Graves' disease, a patient had to have received antithyroid drug treatment for over 5 years with TSH receptor autoantibodies remaining persistently positive. Peripheral blood TCR sequencing and RNA sequencing compared persistent Graves' disease patients with newly diagnosed Graves' disease patients. The study was registered as a clinical trial and conducted in China. TCR sequencing covered around 13 persistent and roughly 20 newly diagnosed Graves' disease patients, about 35 samples in total. Antithyroid drugs had been taken for 8.5 to 11 years on average by persistent Graves' disease patients in the clinical cohort.

CDR1 is given as LGHDT and CDR2 as YNNKEL, both from the germline V gene (reference sequence). The CDR3 spans 15 residues, from the cysteine through the phenylalanine. The sequence is cut down to CDR3 DNA, 45 bases in frame from base 1. Trimming at the junction amounts to 1 base on V and 0 bases on J, and the germline ends lie 6 bases apart. Read against the paper, the sample's time point label means: persistent/refractory GD, antithyroid drugs over 5 years with positive TRAb. For both TCR sequencing and RNA sequencing, RNA was extracted from PBMCs using TRIzol. The diagnosis of Graves' disease followed American Thyroid Association guidelines. The patients came from an endocrinology department in Xi'an, China. Each patient gave approximately 9 milliliters of peripheral blood, collected in an EDTA anticoagulant tube. PBMCs were isolated by Ficoll Paque Plus density gradient separation without further T cell sorting. An Agilent 2100 Bioanalyzer and agarose gel were used to check RNA quality, while a NanoDrop 2000 measured RNA concentration.

General study outcomes and caveats: Sequencing and analysis were restricted to the TCR beta chain. Patients with persistent disease shared more public clonotypes (around 2,500) than newly diagnosed patients did (about 970). Compared with newly diagnosed patients, persistent Graves' disease patients had lower TCR Shannon entropy and fewer highly expanded clones, which suggests clonal expansion. Preferential use of TRBV28, TRBJ1-2 and TRBJ2-5 was observed in persistent disease, whereas TRBV20-1 and TRBJ2-1 were favored in newly diagnosed disease. The authors noted that the small sample size was a limitation that may lower accuracy. Peripheral blood alone was examined, since thyroid tissue, which constituted the primary lesion, could not be accessed.

Preparation of the library involved multiplex PCR. The sequencing machine was an Illumina HiSeq 4000. iRepertoire HTBI primers and Arm-PCR amplification of CDR3 regions were used to construct TCR beta libraries. Gel purification was performed on PCR products prior to sequencing. On the authors' methods: Gene usage analysis of CDR3 amino acid clonotypes used the 50 to 70 TRBV and around 14 TRBJ segments found across samples. COPE and FqMerger were used to merge filtered high-quality paired reads into contigs. Contigs were aligned with BLAST to IMGT TRBV, TRBD and TRBJ reference genes, and CDR3 was defined per IMGT. Highly expanded clones were defined as clonotypes with a frequency above 0.1%. Repertoire diversity was measured by Shannon entropy, and V-J evenness by the Gini coefficient. A clonotype found in more than one individual was treated as public. The public reads were reprocessed in TCRdb via fastp at Q25 and MiXCR, keeping in-frame beta chains. Rows with one shared CDR3 protein collapse into an entry with the most common genes and DNA. It is TCRdb's table, rather than the study itself, that gives the V and J calls and clone size. The sample table contains about 430,000 distinct CDR3 sequences; only one count was recorded for roughly 23% of them. The biggest ten clones account for 14% of the sample.

This clonotype was sampled from a female donor with Graves disease. The rearranged segments are TRBV3-1 and TRBJ1-4; the D gene is not confidently resolved. The input for sequencing was peripheral blood mononuclear cells (PBMCs), taken when the disease was refractory, from a patient treated with antithyroid drugs. The CDR3 region reads CASSQGVATNEKLFF. The sequenced DNA is TGTGCCAGCAGCCAAGGTGTTGCAACTAATGAAAAACTGTTTTTT.